This TCR beta chain was obtained from a study of CXCR3-negative and CXCR3-positive naive CD8 T cells. General study points: More hydrophobic TRB CDR3s occurred in CXCR3-positive than in CXCR3-negative naive cells. Both of the naive subsets showed about the same high diversity, but memory CD8+ cells had much less.

It was by 5' RACE with UMI labels that the TRB cDNA libraries were prepared. TCRdb reprocessed the 5' RACE reads, keeping one entry per CDR3 protein, no DNA. The repertoire table contains about 98,000 distinct CDR3 sequences. CDR3 length equals 16 residues. The germline V gene has CDR1 LGHNA and CDR2 YNFKEQ. Concerning this clonotype: The target antigen is unknown.

The sample taken for sequencing was naive CXCR3+ CD8+ T cells from blood. The subset was: CD45RO-CCR7+CD27+CD95- naive CD8+ T cells expressing CXCR3 (TNR3+). The chain joins TRBV4-2 to TRBJ2-7; TCRdb calls TRBD2, which cannot be checked without DNA. The TCR sequence derives from a human donor in good health. Some clones in this sample may be carry-over from other donors' samples. CDR3 in amino acids: CASSHPSGGLAYEQYF.